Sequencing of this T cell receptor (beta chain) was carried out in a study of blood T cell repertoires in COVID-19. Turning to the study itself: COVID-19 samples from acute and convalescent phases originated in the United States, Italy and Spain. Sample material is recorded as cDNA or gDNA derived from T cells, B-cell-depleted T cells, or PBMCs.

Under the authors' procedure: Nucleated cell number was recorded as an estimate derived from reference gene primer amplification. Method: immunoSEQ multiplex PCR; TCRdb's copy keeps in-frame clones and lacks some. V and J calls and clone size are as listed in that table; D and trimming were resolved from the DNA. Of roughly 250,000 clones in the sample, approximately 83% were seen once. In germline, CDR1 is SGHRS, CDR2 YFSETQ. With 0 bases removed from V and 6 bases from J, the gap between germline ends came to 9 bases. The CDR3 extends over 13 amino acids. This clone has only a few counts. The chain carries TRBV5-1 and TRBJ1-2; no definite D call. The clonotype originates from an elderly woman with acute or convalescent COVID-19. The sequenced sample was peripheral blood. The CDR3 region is CASSLGAEDGYTF. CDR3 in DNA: TGCGCCAGCAGCTTGGGGGCCGAAGATGGCTACACCTTC.